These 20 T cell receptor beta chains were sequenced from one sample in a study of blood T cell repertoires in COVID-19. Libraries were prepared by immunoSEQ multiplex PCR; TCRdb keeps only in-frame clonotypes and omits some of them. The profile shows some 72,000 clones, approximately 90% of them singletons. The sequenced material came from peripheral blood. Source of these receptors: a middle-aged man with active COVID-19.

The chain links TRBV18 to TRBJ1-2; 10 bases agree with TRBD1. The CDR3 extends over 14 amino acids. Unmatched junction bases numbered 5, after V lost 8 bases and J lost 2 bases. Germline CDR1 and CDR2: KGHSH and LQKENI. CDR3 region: CASTRTGGNYGYTF. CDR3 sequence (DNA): TGTGCCAGCACCCGGACAGGGGGAAACTATGGCTACACCTTC.

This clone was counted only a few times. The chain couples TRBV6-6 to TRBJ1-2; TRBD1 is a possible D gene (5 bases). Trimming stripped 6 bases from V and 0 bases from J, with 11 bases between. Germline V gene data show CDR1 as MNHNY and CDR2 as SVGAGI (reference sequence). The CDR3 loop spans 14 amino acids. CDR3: CASRRDGANYGYTF. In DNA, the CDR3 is TGTGCCAGCAGGCGGGACGGGGCTAACTATGGCTACACCTTC.

The CDR3, as DNA: TGTGCCAGCAGCCAAGATGGACAGCACCAGAGCGGTGAGCAGTTCTTC. Translated, it gives CASSQDGQHQSGEQFF. This chain uses TRBV4-2 with TRBJ2-1; possible D gene TRBD1, 6 bases. The CDR3 has 16 residues. The germline gives CDR1 LGHNA, CDR2 YNFKEQ. The V end lost 0 bases, the J end lost 9 bases, and 18 bases lay between the germline ends.

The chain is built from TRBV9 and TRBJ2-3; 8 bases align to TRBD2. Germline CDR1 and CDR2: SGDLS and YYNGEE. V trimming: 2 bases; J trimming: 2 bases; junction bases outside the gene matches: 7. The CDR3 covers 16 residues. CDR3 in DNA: TGTGCCAGCAGCGTTGGGCGGGGGGACCTCACAGATACGCAGTATTTT. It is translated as CASSVGRGDLTDTQYF.

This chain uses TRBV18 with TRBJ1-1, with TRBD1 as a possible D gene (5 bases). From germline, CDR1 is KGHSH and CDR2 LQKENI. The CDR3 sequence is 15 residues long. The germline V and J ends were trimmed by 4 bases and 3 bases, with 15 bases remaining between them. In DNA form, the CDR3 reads TGTGCCAGCTCACAGAACGGGGGAGAGGACACTGAAGCTTTCTTT. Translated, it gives CASSQNGGEDTEAFF.

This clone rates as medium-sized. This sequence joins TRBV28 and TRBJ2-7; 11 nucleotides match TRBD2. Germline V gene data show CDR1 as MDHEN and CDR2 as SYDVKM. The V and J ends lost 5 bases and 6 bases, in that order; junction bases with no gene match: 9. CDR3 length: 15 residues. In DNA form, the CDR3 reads TGTGCCAGCAGTGACACTAGCGGGGGCCCCCTCGAGCAGTACTTC. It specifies CASSDTSGGPLEQYF.

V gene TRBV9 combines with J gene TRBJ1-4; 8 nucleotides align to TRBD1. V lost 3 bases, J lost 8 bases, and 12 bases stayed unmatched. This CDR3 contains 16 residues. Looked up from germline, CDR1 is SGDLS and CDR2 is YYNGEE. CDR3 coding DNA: TGTGCCAGCAGCGCCGGCGTCGGACAGGGTGACGAAAAACTGTTTTTT. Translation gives CASSAGVGQGDEKLFF. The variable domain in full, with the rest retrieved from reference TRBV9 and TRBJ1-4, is DSGVTQTPKHLITATGQRVTLRCSPRSGDLSVYWYQQSLDQGLQFLIQYYNGEERAKGNILERFSAQQFPDLHSELNLSSLELGDSALYFCASSAGVGQGDEKLFFGSGTQLSVL.

The CDR3 DNA reads TGTGCCAGCAGCCCGACAGGGGTCGGCACCGGGGAGCTGTTTTTT. Translating it yields CASSPTGVGTGELFF. This chain links TRBV28 with TRBJ2-2; 8 bases fit TRBD1. The CDR3 has 15 amino acids. Germline values: CDR1 MDHEN, CDR2 SYDVKM. Germline trimming cut 6 bases from V and 4 bases from J; bases unmatched to any gene: 7. The variable domain in full, completed from reference TRBV28 and TRBJ2-2, reads DVKVTQSSRYLVKRTGEKVFLECVQDMDHENMFWYRQDPGLGLRLIYFSYDVKMKEKGDIPEGYSVSREKKERFSLILESASTNQTSMYLCASSPTGVGTGELFFGEGSRLTVL.

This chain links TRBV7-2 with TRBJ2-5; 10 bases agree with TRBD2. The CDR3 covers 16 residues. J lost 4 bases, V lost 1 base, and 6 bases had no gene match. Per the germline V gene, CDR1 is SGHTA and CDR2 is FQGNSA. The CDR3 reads CASSLGSSGGGETQYF. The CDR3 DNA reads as TGTGCCAGCAGCTTAGGATCGAGCGGGGGGGGAGAGACCCAGTACTTC.

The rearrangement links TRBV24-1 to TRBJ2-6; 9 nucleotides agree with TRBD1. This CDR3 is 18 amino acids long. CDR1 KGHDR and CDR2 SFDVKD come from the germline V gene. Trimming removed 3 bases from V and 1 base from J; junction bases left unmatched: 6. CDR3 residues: CATSDGPGTGSGANVLTF. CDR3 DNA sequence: TGTGCCACCAGTGATGGTCCCGGGACAGGGTCTGGGGCCAACGTCCTGACTTTC.

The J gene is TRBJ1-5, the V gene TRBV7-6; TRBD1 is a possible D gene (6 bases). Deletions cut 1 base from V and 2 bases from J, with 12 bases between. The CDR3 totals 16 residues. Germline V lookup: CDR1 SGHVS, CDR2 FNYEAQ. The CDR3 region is CASSLGRGGGNQPQHF. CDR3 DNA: TGTGCCAGCAGCTTAGGCAGGGGCGGTGGCAATCAGCCCCAGCATTTT.

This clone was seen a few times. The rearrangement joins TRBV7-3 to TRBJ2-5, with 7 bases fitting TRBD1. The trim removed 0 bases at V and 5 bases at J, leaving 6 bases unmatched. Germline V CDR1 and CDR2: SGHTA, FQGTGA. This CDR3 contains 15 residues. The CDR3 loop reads CASSLTAGGMETQYF. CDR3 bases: TGTGCCAGCAGCTTAACCGCAGGGGGTATGGAGACCCAGTACTTC. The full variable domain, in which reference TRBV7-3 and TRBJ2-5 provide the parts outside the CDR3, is GAGVSQTPSNKVTEKGKYVELRCDPISGHTALYWYRQSLGQGPEFLIYFQGTGAADDSGLPNDRFFAVRPEGSVSTLKIQRTERGDSAVYLCASSLTAGGMETQYFGPGTRLLVL.

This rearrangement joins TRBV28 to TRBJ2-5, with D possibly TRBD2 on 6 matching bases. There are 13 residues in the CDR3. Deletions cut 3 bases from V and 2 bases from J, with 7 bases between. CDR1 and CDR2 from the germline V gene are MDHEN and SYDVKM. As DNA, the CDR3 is TGTGCCAGCAGTTTTGGGGGGCAAGAGACCCAGTACTTC. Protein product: CASSFGGQETQYF.

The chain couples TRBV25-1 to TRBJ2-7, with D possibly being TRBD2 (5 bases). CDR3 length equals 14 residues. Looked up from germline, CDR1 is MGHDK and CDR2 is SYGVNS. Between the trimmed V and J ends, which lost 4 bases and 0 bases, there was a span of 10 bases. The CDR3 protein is CASSVPEGSYEQYF. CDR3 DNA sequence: TGTGCCAGCAGTGTCCCTGAGGGCTCCTACGAGCAGTACTTC.

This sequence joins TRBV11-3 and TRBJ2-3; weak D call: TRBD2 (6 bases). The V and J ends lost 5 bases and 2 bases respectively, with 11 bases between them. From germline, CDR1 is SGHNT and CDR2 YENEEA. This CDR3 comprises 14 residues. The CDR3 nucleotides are TGTGCCAGCAGCCGGGGGTCCCACACAGATACGCAGTATTTT. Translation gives CASSRGSHTDTQYF.

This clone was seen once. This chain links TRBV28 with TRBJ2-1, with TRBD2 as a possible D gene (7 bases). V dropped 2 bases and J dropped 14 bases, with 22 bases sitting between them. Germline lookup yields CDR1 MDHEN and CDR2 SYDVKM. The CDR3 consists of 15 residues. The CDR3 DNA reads TGTGCCAGCAGTTTACTCGAGGCGGGGGCCGCCCGGGAGTTCTTC. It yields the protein CASSLLEAGAAREFF.

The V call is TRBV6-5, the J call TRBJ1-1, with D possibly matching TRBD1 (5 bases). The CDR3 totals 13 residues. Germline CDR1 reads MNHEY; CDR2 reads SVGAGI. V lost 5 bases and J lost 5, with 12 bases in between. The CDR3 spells CASSREEGTEAFF. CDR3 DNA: TGTGCCAGCAGTCGGGAGGAGGGGACTGAAGCTTTCTTT.

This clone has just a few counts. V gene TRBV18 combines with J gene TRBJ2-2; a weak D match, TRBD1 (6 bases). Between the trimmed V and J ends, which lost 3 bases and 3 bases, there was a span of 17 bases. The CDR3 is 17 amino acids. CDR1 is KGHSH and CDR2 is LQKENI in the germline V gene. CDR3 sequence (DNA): TGTGCCAGCTCACCTGCACAGGGTTATCGGGACACCGGGGAGCTGTTTTTT. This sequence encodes CASSPAQGYRDTGELFF.

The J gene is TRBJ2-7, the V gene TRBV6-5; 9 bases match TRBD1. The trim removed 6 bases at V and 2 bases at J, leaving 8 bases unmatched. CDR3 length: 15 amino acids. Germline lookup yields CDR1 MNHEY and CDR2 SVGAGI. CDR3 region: CASRTSGTGPYEQYF. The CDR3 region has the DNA TGTGCCAGCAGAACCTCCGGGACAGGGCCCTACGAGCAGTACTTC.

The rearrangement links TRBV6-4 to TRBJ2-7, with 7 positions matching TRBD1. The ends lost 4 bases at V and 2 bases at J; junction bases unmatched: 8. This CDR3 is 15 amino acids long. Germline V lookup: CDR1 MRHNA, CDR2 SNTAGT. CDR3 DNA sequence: TGTGCCAGCAGTGCGCCGGGACAGAAAACCTACGAGCAGTACTTC. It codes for CASSAPGQKTYEQYF.